This T cell receptor beta chain was sequenced during a study of vaccination effects on CD4 cells after COVID-19. Study-wide results and caveats: Few convalescent patients were included, and no early post-infection timepoints were sampled. Clones that were induced by infection or by vaccine showed marked contraction late after vaccination.

Peptide-pool stimulation followed by sequencing identified expanded antigen-specific CD4+ clonotypes in the ViraFEST assay. Cells that had been cultured for 9 to 10 days were the source of isolated CD4+ T cells. The data were produced by immunoSEQ multiplex PCR, yet TCRdb's version contains in-frame clones alone and is incomplete. The sample includes about 54,000 clones, over 75% of them seen just once. CDR3 length equals 13 residues. V shed 5 bases and J shed 5 bases, with 12 bases lying between them. Germline V gives CDR1 MNHEY, CDR2 SVGEGT. Remarks on this clone: Its antigen is still unknown.

The TCR originated in a human donor who received a COVID-19 vaccine. Sequencing used CD4+ T cells from PBMCs cultured with HCoV-229E spike peptides, obtained before COVID-19 vaccination. This rearrangement joins TRBV6-2 or TRBV6-3 to TRBJ1-2; no reliable D call. The CDR3 sequence: CASSSQVVYGYTF. The DNA for the CDR3 is TGTGCCAGCAGTAGCCAGGTGGTGTATGGCTACACCTTC.